One sample yielded the 27 T cell receptor beta chains listed below, sequenced in a study of T cells in Graves' hyperthyroidism and ophthalmopathy. There were TCR beta CDR3 regions amplified from RNA transcripts. The primer set for the first-round RT-PCR of the TCR CDR3 was HTBI. One entry per CDR3 protein results from TCRdb running MiXCR on the multiplex PCR reads. The repertoire consists of hundreds of thousands of distinct CDR3 sequences, with around a fifth occurring once and the leading ten covering around 50%. The material sequenced was blood. The source is a woman between 65 and 79 years old with Graves' ophthalmopathy.

This clonotype was observed once. This chain uses TRBV20-1 with TRBJ2-2, with 10 bases lining up with TRBD2. With 5 bases clipped from V and 7 bases from J, the junction kept 4 bases outside the gene matches. Germline V lookup: CDR1 DFQATT, CDR2 SNEGSKA (reference sequence). This CDR3 region has 13 residues. The CDR3 loop reads CSAWTSGDGELFF. The CDR3 DNA reads as TGCAGTGCTTGGACTAGCGGCGACGGGGAGCTGTTTTTT.

This clonotype was counted many times. V is TRBV27 and J is TRBJ2-1; D gene ambiguous. CDR3 length: 13 amino acids. CDR1 is MNHEY, CDR2 SMNVEV, per germline (reference sequence). Trimming stripped 6 bases from V and 7 bases from J, with 13 bases between. CDR3 bases: TGTGCCAGCAGCCGGAATCTGGGGAATGAGCAGTTCTTC. Its translation: CASSRNLGNEQFF.

The chain uses TRBV24-1 and TRBJ2-3, with a possible D match to TRBD1 (6 bases). Germline-derived CDR1 and CDR2 are KGHDR and SFDVKD. The CDR3 has 14 amino acids. Trimming removed 4 bases from V and 1 base from J, with 8 bases in between. Written as DNA, the CDR3 is TGTGCCACCAGTGACAGGACAGGCACAGATACGCAGTATTTT. Translated, it gives CATSDRTGTDTQYF.

This clonotype was recorded a few times. This sequence joins TRBV5-6 and TRBJ2-3; 12 nucleotides align to TRBD2. The CDR3 is made up of 15 amino acids. The germline CDR1 and CDR2 sequences are SGHDT and YYEEEE. With 4 bases clipped from V and 4 bases from J, the junction kept 4 bases outside the gene matches. CDR3 sequence: CASSVGLAGPDTQYF. The CDR3 DNA follows: TGTGCCAGCAGCGTGGGACTAGCGGGTCCAGATACGCAGTATTTT.

This clonotype was counted between two and nine times. The V call is TRBV6-6, the J call TRBJ2-2; 8 bases are a match to TRBD1. With V trimmed by 2 bases and J by 7 bases, 9 bases remained unmatched. From germline, CDR1 is MNHNY and CDR2 SVGAGI (reference sequence). CDR3 size: 16 residues. The CDR3 region has the DNA TGTGCCAGCAGTTACGCCAGGGGGCTGTTCGGCGGGGAGCTGTTTTTT. Protein sequence: CASSYARGLFGGELFF.

This clonotype was counted between two and nine times. This sequence joins TRBV7-2 and TRBJ1-2, with D unclear. With 1 base removed from V and 6 bases from J, the gap between germline ends came to 15 bases. Per the germline V gene, CDR1 is SGHTA and CDR2 is FQGNSA. The CDR3 runs 15 residues. CDR3 nucleotide sequence: TGTGCCAGCAGCTTAGTAGGGTCCGATGGTAATGGCTACACCTTC. This encodes CASSLVGSDGNGYTF.

V gene TRBV4-1 combines with J gene TRBJ2-1; D remains ambiguous. V lost 1 base and J 5 bases, leaving 6 bases between the germline ends. Germline assignment: CDR1 MGHRA and CDR2 YSYEKL. This CDR3 has 13 residues. The CDR3 coding sequence is TGCGCCAGCAGCCAAGGATGGGACAATGAGCAGTTCTTC. This translates into CASSQGWDNEQFF.

With respect to this clonotype: A much larger clone lies a single base off, so this may be a read error. V usage is TRBV12-3 or TRBV12-4 and J usage is TRBJ1-2; D unclear. This CDR3 has 15 residues. DNA of the CDR3: TGTGCCAGCAGTTACGGGATTCCGGTGAGCTATGGCTACGCCTTC. Amino acids: CASSYGIPVSYGYAF.

In its sample, this clonotype was seen a few times. This sequence joins TRBV4-1 and TRBJ2-3, with TRBD2 matching over 13 bases. V lost 4 bases and J lost 2; bases outside the gene matches: 9. Germline CDR1 MGHRA, CDR2 YSYEKL. The length of the CDR3 is 18 residues. This CDR3 reads CASSLAPGLAGNTDTQYF. CDR3 sequence (DNA): TGCGCCAGCAGCCTTGCACCGGGACTAGCGGGAAACACAGATACGCAGTATTTT.

The table lists this clonotype with many counts. The chain links TRBV2 to TRBJ2-2; 12 nucleotides match TRBD2. Germline lookup yields CDR1 SNHLY and CDR2 FYNNEI. Unmatched junction bases numbered 5, after V lost 6 bases and J lost 6 bases. The length of the CDR3 is 15 residues. As DNA, the CDR3 is TGTGCCAGCAGATCCGGGACTAGCGGGCCCGGGGAGCTGTTTTTT. Translation: CASRSGTSGPGELFF.

At least ten counts were recorded for this clonotype. The rearrangement uses TRBV27 and TRBJ1-2; D is unclear. V was pared by 5 bases and J by 2 bases, with 6 bases between. Germline-derived CDR1 and CDR2 are MNHEY and SMNVEV (reference sequence). The CDR3 covers 12 residues. This chain's CDR3 is CASSPSNYGYTF. For the CDR3, the DNA is TGTGCCAGCAGTCCTAGCAACTATGGCTACACCTTC.

The chain is built from TRBV3-1 and TRBJ2-5; D remains unclear. There are 13 residues in the CDR3. The V gene's germline CDR1 is LGHDT and CDR2 YNNKEL (reference sequence). Trimming cost V 4 bases and J 5 bases, with 11 bases left between them. CDR3 amino acids: CASSPGLPETQYF. For the CDR3, the DNA is TGTGCCAGCAGCCCAGGTCTTCCCGAGACCCAGTACTTC.

This sequence joins TRBV5-6 and TRBJ2-5; D may be TRBD1 or TRBD2 (6 bases each). Germline V gene data show CDR1 as SGHDT and CDR2 as YYEEEE. Trimming left V 5 bases short and J 3 bases short, with 17 bases between. The CDR3 is made up of 15 amino acids. CDR3 in amino acids: CASSSKRGAKETQYF. The CDR3 DNA reads as TGTGCCAGCAGTTCAAAGAGGGGGGCGAAAGAGACCCAGTACTTC.

Details on this clonotype: A read error may explain this, as a much larger clone is one base away. The rearrangement uses TRBV29-1 and TRBJ2-5, with a possible D match to TRBD2 (6 bases). Deletions cut 7 bases from V and 0 bases from J, with 12 bases between. Germline CDR1 SQVTM, CDR2 ANQGSEA. There are 13 residues in the CDR3. CDR3 DNA sequence: TGCAGCGGGGGGGAGCGGTACCAAGAGACCCAGTACTTC. Translation gives CSGGERYQETQYF.

The chain uses TRBV5-1 and TRBJ1-1; no firm D call. CDR1 is SGHRS and CDR2 is YFSETQ in the germline V gene. The CDR3 covers 13 residues. Trimming stripped 0 bases from V and 6 bases from J, with 9 bases between. This CDR3 is CASSLDVGSEAFF. CDR3 in DNA: TGCGCCAGCAGCTTGGATGTCGGTTCTGAAGCTTTCTTT. The complete variable domain, with remaining parts taken from reference TRBV5-1 and TRBJ1-1, reads KAGVTQTPRYLIKTRGQQVTLSCSPISGHRSVSWYQQTPGQGLQFLFEYFSETQRNKGNFPGRFSGRQFSNSRSEMNVSTLELGDSALYLCASSLDVGSEAFFGQGTRLTVV.

This clonotype was counted at least ten times. The rearrangement links TRBV12-3 or TRBV12-4 to TRBJ2-2; no definite D call. The CDR3 covers 13 residues. Trimming stripped 3 bases from V and 6 bases from J, with 8 bases between. The CDR3 sequence is CASSFGWAGELFF. CDR3 nucleotide sequence: TGTGCCAGCAGTTTTGGTTGGGCCGGGGAGCTGTTTTTT.

This sequence joins TRBV20-1 and TRBJ1-2, with 9 positions matching TRBD1. Germline CDR1 reads DFQATT; CDR2 reads SNEGSKA (reference sequence). V trimming: 6 bases; J trimming: 8 bases; junction bases outside the gene matches: 7. The CDR3 is made up of 12 amino acids. DNA of the CDR3: TGCAGTGCCGTACAGGGGGCAAAAGGCTACACCTTC. It translates to CSAVQGAKGYTF.

This clonotype appeared many times. The rearrangement links TRBV11-3 to TRBJ2-5; no definite D call. Germline V gives CDR1 SGHNT, CDR2 YENEEA. The CDR3 extends over 13 amino acids. Trimming pared 1 base from V and 0 bases from J, leaving 3 bases between. CDR3: CASSLADQETQYF. CDR3 coding DNA: TGTGCCAGCAGCTTAGCGGACCAAGAGACCCAGTACTTC.

This clonotype was seen only a few times. This rearrangement joins TRBV29-1 to TRBJ2-7; 11 bases align to TRBD1. There are 15 residues in the CDR3. Germline V gives CDR1 SQVTM, CDR2 ANQGSEA. J gave up 2 bases and V 6 bases, and 9 bases lay outside the gene matches. The chain's CDR3 is CSVRGQGASTYEQYF. The DNA for the CDR3 is TGCAGCGTCAGAGGACAGGGGGCGAGTACCTACGAGCAGTACTTC.

The V gene is TRBV5-1, the J gene TRBJ2-7; D gene unclear. The CDR3 is 14 amino acids. The V gene's germline CDR1 is SGHRS and CDR2 YFSETQ. The germline V and J ends were trimmed by 3 bases and 2 bases, with 12 bases remaining between them. In DNA, the CDR3 is TGCGCCAGCAGCTCCAGCTGGCGGCCCTACGAGCAGTACTTC. Its protein product is CASSSSWRPYEQYF.

This chain links TRBV29-1 with TRBJ1-1; D uncertain. The ends were cut back, 5 bases at V and 1 base at J, with 8 bases in the middle. The germline V gene has CDR1 SQVTM and CDR2 ANQGSEA. The CDR3 length is 12 residues. The CDR3 DNA sequence: TGCAGCGTTTCTGAGAGGAACACTGAAGCTTTCTTT. It yields the protein CSVSERNTEAFF.

This clonotype showed up just a few times. The CDR3 nucleotides read TGCGCCAGCAGTGAGTTGCCGGGACAAAGGAGGGAGACCCAGTACTTC. It codes for CASSELPGQRRETQYF. The chain combines TRBV10-1 with TRBJ2-5; TRBD1 might be the D (6 bases). The ends were cut back, 1 base at V and 5 bases at J, with 17 bases in the middle. The CDR3 covers 16 residues. Looked up from germline, CDR1 is WNHNN and CDR2 is SYGVQD (reference sequence).

This rearrangement joins TRBV4-1 to TRBJ2-1; D not resolved. V lost 2 bases to trimming and J lost 0 bases, with 11 bases between them. The germline V gene has CDR1 MGHRA and CDR2 YSYEKL. This CDR3 spans 16 amino acids. The CDR3 sequence: CASSQSLAASYNEQFF. In DNA, the CDR3 is TGCGCCAGCAGCCAAAGTCTTGCGGCCTCCTACAATGAGCAGTTCTTC.

The rearrangement uses TRBV2 and TRBJ2-1, with TRBD2 matching 11 bases. The CDR3 consists of 15 residues. Looked up from germline, CDR1 is SNHLY and CDR2 is FYNNEI. The V gene end was trimmed by 4 bases and the J gene end by 6 bases; junction bases not matched to a gene: 5. CDR3 bases: TGTGCCAGCAGTGTGAAACTAGCGGGAGTCAATGAGCAGTTCTTC. This encodes CASSVKLAGVNEQFF. Full variable domain (outside the CDR3, taken from reference TRBV2 and TRBJ2-1): EPEVTQTPSHQVTQMGQEVILRCVPISNHLYFYWYRQILGQKVEFLVSFYNNEISEKSEIFDDQFSVERPDGSNFTLKIRSTKLEDSAMYFCASSVKLAGVNEQFFGPGTRLTVL.

The chain is built from TRBV5-6 and TRBJ2-5; unclear D gene. Germline lookup yields CDR1 SGHDT and CDR2 YYEEEE. The CDR3 contains 13 residues. Trimming cost V 5 bases and J 2 bases, with 10 bases left between them. The CDR3 region is CASREIGQETQYF. CDR3 coding DNA: TGTGCCAGCAGGGAGATCGGGCAAGAGACCCAGTACTTC. Combining the CDR3 with reference TRBV5-6 and TRBJ2-5 gives the whole variable domain DAGVTQSPTHLIKTRGQQVTLRCSPKSGHDTVSWYQQALGQGPQFIFQYYEEEERQRGNFPDRFSGHQFPNYSSELNVNALLLGDSALYLCASREIGQETQYFGPGTRLLVL.

This clonotype occurred a few times. The V and J genes are TRBV27 and TRBJ2-7; D is unclear. The CDR3 runs 15 residues. CDR1 and CDR2 from the germline V gene are MNHEY and SMNVEV (reference sequence). Trimming shortened V by 5 bases and J by 2 bases, and 16 bases separated the two germline ends. The CDR3 nucleotides read TGTGCCAGCAGTAAATCGACGGAGTCCCCCTACGAGCAGTACTTC. As protein: CASSKSTESPYEQYF.

This clonotype has more than one count but fewer than ten. The chain uses TRBV11-2 and TRBJ2-2; D may be TRBD2 (5 bases). The CDR3 extends over 13 amino acids. CDR1 and CDR2 (germline): SGHAT, FQNNGV. The V and J ends lost 6 bases and 7 bases respectively, with 12 bases between them. Written as DNA, the CDR3 is TGTGCCAGCAGTCAGGCGGGCGGCGGGGAGCTGTTTTTT. This sequence encodes CASSQAGGGELFF.